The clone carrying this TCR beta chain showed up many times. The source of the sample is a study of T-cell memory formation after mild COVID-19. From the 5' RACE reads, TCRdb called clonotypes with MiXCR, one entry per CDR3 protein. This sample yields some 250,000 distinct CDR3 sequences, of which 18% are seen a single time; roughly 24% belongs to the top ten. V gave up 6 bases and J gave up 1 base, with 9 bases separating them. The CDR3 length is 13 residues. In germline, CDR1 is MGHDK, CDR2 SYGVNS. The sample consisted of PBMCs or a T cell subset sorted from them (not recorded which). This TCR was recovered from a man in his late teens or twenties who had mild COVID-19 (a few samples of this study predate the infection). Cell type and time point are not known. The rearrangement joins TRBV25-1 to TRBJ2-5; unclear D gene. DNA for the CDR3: TGTGCCAGCAGCGTAGGACCCCAAGAGACCCAGTACTTC. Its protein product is CASSVGPQETQYF.